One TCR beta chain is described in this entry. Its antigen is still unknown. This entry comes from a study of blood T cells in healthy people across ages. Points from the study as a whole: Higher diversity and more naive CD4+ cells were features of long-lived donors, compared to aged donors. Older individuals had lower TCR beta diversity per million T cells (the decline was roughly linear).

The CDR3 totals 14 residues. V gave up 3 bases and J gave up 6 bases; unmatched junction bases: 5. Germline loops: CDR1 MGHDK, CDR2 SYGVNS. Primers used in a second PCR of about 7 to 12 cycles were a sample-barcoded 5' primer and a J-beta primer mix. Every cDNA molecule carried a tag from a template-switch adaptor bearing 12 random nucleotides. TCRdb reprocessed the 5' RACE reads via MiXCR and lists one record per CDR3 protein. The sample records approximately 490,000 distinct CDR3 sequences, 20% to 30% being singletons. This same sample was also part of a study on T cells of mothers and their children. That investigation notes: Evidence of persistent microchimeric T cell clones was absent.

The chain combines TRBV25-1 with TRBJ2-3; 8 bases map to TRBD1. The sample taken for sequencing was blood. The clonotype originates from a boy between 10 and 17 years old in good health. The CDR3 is CASSETGVGDTQYF. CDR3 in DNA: TGTGCCAGCAGTGAGACAGGGGTTGGGGATACGCAGTATTTT.